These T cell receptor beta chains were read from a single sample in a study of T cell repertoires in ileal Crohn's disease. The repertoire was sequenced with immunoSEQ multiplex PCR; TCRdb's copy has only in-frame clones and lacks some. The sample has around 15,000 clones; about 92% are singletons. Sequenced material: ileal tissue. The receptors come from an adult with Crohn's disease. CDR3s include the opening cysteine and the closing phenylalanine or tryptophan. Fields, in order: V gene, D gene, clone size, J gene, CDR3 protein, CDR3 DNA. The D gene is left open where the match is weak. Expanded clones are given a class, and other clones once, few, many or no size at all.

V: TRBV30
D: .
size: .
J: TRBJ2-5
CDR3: CAWGGTIETQYF
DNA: TGTGCCTGGGGGGGGACCATAGAGACCCAGTACTTC

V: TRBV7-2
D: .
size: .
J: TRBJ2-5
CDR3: CASSRDWGSAQYF
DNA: TGTGCCAGCAGTCGGGACTGGGGCTCGGCCCAGTACTTC

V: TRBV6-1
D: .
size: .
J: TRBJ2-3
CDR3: CASSEAGGSGTQYF
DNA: TGTGCCAGCAGTGAAGCAGGTGGCTCTGGTACGCAGTATTTT

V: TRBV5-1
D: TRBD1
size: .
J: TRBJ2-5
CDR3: CASTQDRGRETQYF
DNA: TGCGCCAGCACCCAGGACAGGGGCCGAGAGACCCAGTACTTC

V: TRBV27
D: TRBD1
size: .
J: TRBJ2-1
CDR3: CASSRDRGGNEQFF
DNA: TGTGCCAGCAGTCGGGACAGGGGAGGCAATGAGCAGTTCTTC

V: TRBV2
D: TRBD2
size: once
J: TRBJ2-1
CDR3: CASSSLNRGGLYNEQFF
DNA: TGTGCCAGCAGTAGCCTCAACCGGGGGGGCCTCTACAATGAGCAGTTCTTC

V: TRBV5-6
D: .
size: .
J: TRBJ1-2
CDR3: CASSLDTFGYTF
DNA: TGTGCCAGCAGCTTGGATACATTTGGCTACACCTTC

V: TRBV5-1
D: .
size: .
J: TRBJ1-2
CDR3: CASSGRTNYGYTF
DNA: TGCGCCAGCAGCGGTAGAACGAACTATGGCTACACCTTC

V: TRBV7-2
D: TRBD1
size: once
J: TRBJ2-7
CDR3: CASSPGQGPYEQYF
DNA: TGTGCCAGCAGCCCCGGACAGGGTCCCTACGAGCAGTACTTC

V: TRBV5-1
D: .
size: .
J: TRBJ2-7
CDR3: CASSITGQMIYEQYF
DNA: TGCGCCAGCAGCATTACAGGACAGATGATCTACGAGCAGTACTTC

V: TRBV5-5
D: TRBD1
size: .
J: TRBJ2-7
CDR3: CASSLGQGIIRTYEQYF
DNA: TGTGCCAGCAGCCTTGGACAGGGGATTATCAGGACCTACGAGCAGTACTTC

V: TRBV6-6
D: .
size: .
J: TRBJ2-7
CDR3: CASSDRFISYEQYF
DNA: TGTGCCAGCTCCGACAGGTTCATCTCCTACGAGCAGTACTTC

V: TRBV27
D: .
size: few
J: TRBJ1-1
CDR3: CASSLLMNTEAFF
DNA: TGTGCCAGCAGTTTACTCATGAACACTGAAGCTTTCTTT

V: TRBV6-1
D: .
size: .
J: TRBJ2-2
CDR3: CASSVATIPGELFF
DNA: TGTGCCAGCAGTGTGGCCACTATCCCCGGGGAGCTGTTTTTT

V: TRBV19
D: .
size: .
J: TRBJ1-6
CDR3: CASSSTGPLHF
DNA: TGTGCCAGTAGTAGTACGGGACCCCTCCACTTT

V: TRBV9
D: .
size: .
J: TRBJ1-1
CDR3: CASSIGQWDTEAFF
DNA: TGTGCCAGCAGCATCGGACAATGGGACACTGAAGCTTTCTTT

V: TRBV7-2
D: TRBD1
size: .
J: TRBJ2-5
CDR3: CASSTTGGMRTQYF
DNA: TGTGCCAGCAGCACCACAGGGGGCATGAGGACCCAGTACTTC

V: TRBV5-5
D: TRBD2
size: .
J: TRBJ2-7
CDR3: CASSWTSGGSYEQYF
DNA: TGTGCCAGCAGCTGGACTAGCGGGGGATCCTACGAGCAGTACTTC

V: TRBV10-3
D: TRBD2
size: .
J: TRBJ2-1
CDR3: CAISGGLAGGPSSYNEQFF
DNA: TGTGCCATCAGTGGTGGACTAGCGGGGGGCCCGAGCTCCTACAATGAGCAGTTCTTC

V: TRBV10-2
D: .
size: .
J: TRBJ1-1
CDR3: CASSESGVQAFF
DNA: TGCGCCAGCAGTGAGTCGGGGGTTCAAGCTTTCTTT

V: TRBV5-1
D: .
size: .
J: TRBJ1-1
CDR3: CASSLDAGSTEAFF
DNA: TGCGCCAGCAGCTTAGACGCGGGGAGCACTGAAGCTTTCTTT

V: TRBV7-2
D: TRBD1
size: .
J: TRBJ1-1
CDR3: CASSPDRGREAFF
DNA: TGTGCCAGCAGCCCGGACAGGGGGCGGGAAGCTTTCTTT

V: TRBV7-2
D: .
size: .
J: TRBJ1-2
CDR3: CASSFQGHGYTF
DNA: TGTGCCAGCAGCTTTCAGGGGCATGGCTACACCTTC

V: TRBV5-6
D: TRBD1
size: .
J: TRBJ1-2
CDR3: CASNPGGPFYGYTF
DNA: TGTGCCAGCAACCCAGGGGGCCCCTTCTATGGCTACACCTTC

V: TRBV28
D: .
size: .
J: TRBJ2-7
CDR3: CATQKQSYEQYF
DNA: TGTGCCACCCAGAAACAGAGCTACGAGCAGTACTTC

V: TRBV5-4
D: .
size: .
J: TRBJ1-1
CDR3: CASSPGTHLGDTEAFF
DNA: TGTGCCAGCAGCCCGGGGACACACCTAGGGGACACTGAAGCTTTCTTT

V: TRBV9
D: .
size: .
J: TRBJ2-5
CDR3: CASSVADFPTEETQYF
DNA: TGTGCCAGCAGCGTAGCCGACTTCCCGACGGAAGAGACCCAGTACTTC

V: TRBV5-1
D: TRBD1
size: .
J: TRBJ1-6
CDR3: CASSLGQGRNSPLHF
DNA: TGCGCCAGCAGTCTAGGACAGGGACGTAATTCACCCCTCCACTTT

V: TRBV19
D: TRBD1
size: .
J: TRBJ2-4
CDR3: CASSPYPGDRYLAKNIQYF
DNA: TGTGCCAGTAGTCCCTATCCGGGGGACAGGTATCTGGCCAAAAACATTCAGTACTTC

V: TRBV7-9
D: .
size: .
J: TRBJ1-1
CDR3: CASSLYRTVSLNTEAFF
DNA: TGTGCCAGCAGCTTATACCGGACAGTGTCCTTGAACACTGAAGCTTTCTTT

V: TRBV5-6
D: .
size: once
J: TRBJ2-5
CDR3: CASSLGIKGGQETQYF
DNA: TGTGCCAGCAGCTTAGGGATAAAGGGGGGTCAAGAGACCCAGTACTTC

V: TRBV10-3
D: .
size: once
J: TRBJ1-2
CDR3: CAISRDNYGYTF
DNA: TGTGCCATCTCTCGGGACAACTATGGCTACACCTTC

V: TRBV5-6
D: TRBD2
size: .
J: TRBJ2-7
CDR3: CASSLASGGAREQYF
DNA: TGTGCCAGCAGCTTGGCTAGCGGGGGGGCACGGGAGCAGTACTTC

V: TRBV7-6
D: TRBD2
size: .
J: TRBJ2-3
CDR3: CASSLRASGGLGKDTQYF
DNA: TGTGCCAGCAGCCTGAGGGCTAGCGGGGGTCTCGGGAAAGATACGCAGTATTTT

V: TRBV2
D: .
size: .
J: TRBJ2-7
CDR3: CASRIPGRSTYEQYF
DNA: TGTGCCAGCAGGATACCGGGACGGTCAACTTACGAGCAGTACTTC

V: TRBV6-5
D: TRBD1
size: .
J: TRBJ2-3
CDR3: CASSPTGASTDTQYF
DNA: TGTGCCAGCAGCCCGACAGGGGCCAGCACAGATACGCAGTATTTT

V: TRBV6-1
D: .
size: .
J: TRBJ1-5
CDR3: CASSDSGMDQPQHF
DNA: TGTGCCAGCAGTGATTCGGGTATGGATCAGCCCCAGCATTTT

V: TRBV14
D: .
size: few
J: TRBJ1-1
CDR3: CASSQDEEVSMNTEAFF
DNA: TGTGCCAGCAGCCAAGACGAGGAAGTATCTATGAACACTGAAGCTTTCTTT

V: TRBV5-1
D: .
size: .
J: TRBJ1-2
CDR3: CASSLEAENYGYTF
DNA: TGCGCCAGCAGCTTGGAGGCAGAAAACTATGGCTACACCTTC

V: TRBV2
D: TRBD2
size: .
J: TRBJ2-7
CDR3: CASMYQLAGRYEQYF
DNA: TGTGCCAGCATGTACCAACTAGCGGGGCGTTACGAGCAGTACTTC

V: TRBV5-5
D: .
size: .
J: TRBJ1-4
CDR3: CASSPRGTTNEKLFF
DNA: TGTGCCAGCAGCCCCCGGGGGACAACTAATGAAAAACTGTTTTTT

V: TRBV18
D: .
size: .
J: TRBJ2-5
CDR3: CASSTPGRQETQYF
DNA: TGTGCCAGCTCTACCCCGGGGAGGCAAGAGACCCAGTACTTC

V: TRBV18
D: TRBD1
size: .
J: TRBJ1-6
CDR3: CASSPAGQEFGEGSPLHF
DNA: TGTGCCAGCTCACCGGCCGGACAGGAGTTTGGAGAGGGTTCACCCCTCCACTTT

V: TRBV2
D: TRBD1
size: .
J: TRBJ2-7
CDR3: CASSTGTGPRGQYF
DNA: TGTGCCAGCAGTACCGGGACAGGGCCACGTGGGCAGTACTTC

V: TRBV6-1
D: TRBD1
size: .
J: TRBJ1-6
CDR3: CASSLLGQGYSPLHF
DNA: TGTGCCAGCAGTCTGCTTGGACAGGGATATTCACCCCTCCACTTT

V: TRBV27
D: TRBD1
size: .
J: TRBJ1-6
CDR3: CASTGTGSYNSPLHF
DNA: TGTGCCAGCACTGGGACAGGGTCCTATAATTCACCCCTCCACTTT

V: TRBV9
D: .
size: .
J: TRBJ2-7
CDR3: CASSVDGGRVFDEQYF
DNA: TGTGCCAGCAGCGTAGATGGGGGGCGGGTCTTCGACGAGCAGTACTTC

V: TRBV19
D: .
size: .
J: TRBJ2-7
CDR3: CASSIDTQGGYEQYF
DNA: TGTGCCAGTAGTATTGACACACAGGGAGGCTACGAGCAGTACTTC

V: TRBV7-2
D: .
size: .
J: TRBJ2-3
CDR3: CASSRGGGDTQYF
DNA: TGTGCCAGCAGCCGAGGCGGGGGCGATACGCAGTATTTT

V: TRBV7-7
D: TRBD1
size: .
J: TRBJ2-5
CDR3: CASSFGTGGRETQYF
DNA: TGTGCCAGCAGCTTCGGGACAGGGGGTAGGGAGACCCAGTACTTC

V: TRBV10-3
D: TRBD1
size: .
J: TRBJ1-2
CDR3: CAIRNRGNYGYTF
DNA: TGTGCCATCAGGAACAGGGGAAACTATGGCTACACCTTC

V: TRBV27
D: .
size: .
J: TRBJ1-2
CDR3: CASRLGQGYGYTF
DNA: TGTGCCAGCAGGCTGGGACAAGGCTATGGCTACACCTTC

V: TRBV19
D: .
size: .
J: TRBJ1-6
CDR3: CASSTRDTSRSLHF
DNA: TGTGCCAGTAGTACCCGGGACACCTCAAGGTCCCTCCACTTT

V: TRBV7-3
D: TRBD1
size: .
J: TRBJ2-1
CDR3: CASSLGTGGEQFF
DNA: TGTGCCAGCAGCTTAGGGACAGGAGGTGAGCAGTTCTTC

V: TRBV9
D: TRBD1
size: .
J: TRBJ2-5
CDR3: CASSARGGTETQYF
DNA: TGTGCCAGCAGCGCGAGAGGGGGCACAGAGACCCAGTACTTC

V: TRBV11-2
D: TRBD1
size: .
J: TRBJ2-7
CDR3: CASSGTGYEQYF
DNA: TGTGCCAGCAGCGGGACAGGGTACGAGCAGTACTTC

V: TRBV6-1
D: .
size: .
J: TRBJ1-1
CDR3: CASSARFLTEAFF
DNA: TGTGCCAGCAGTGCCCGCTTTCTGACTGAAGCTTTCTTT

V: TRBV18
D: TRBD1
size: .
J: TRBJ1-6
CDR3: CASSQGTGDNSPLHF
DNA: TGTGCCAGCTCACAGGGGACAGGGGATAATTCACCCCTCCACTTT

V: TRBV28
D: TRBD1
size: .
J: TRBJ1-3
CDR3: CASSRTGISGNTIYF
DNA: TGTGCCAGCAGCAGGACAGGGATCTCTGGAAACACCATATATTTT